This T cell receptor beta chain was profiled in a study of radiotherapy plus CTLA-4 blockade in lung cancer. Study background: Of all patients, under 20% responded objectively and approximately 29% showed disease control.

In chemo-refractory metastatic non-small-cell lung cancer, patients got ipilimumab CTLA-4 blockade together with focal radiation. Study findings and constraints: Increased serum interferon-beta after radiation also reportedly predicted response strongly. An expansion of tumor-derived TCR clones occurred in blood after radiotherapy plus ipilimumab.

To note about this clone: Its specificity is unknown.

Here immunoSEQ multiplex PCR was the method, and the copy in TCRdb shows in-frame clones only, minus some. The sample has several thousand clones, less than 90% seen once. This TCR came from a human donor with non-small cell lung cancer that progressed on radiotherapy plus ipilimumab. Sample: tumor tissue, taken from a patient treated with radiotherapy plus ipilimumab.

CDR3 sequence reads: CASGLPLNTEAFF. In DNA form, the CDR3 reads TGTGCTAGTGGTTTGCCTCTGAACACTGAAGCTTTCTTT. V usage is TRBV12-5 and J usage is TRBJ1-1; D ambiguous. Per the germline V gene, CDR1 is LGHNT and CDR2 is FRNRAP. The CDR3 runs to 13 residues. V dropped 2 bases and J dropped 0 bases, with 4 bases sitting between them.